These 12 T cell receptor beta chains originate from one sample sequenced in a study of type 1 and type 2 diabetes patients. Genomic DNA was the PCR template. Amplification of the beta chain CDR3 used 30 forward and 13 reverse multiplex primers. In TCRdb, the multiplex PCR reads were re-called with MiXCR into one record per CDR3 protein. Among fewer than 350,000 distinct CDR3 sequences listed, around 50% were seen once. Source material: peripheral blood mononuclear cells (PBMCs). These receptors all stem from a man younger than 35 with type 2 diabetes.

In regard to this clonotype: A much larger clone differs by one base, so this may be a read error. This rearrangement joins TRBV6-2 or TRBV6-3 to TRBJ1-5; the D gene is possibly TRBD1 (6 bases). The CDR3 sequence is 20 residues long. Germline CDR1 reads MNHEY; CDR2 reads SVGEGT. The DNA of the CDR3 is TGTGCCGGCAGTACGACGGAAGGGGGGGCAGATTTTTTGCGCAATCAGCCCCAGCATTTT. This encodes CAGSTTEGGADFLRNQPQHF.

This rearrangement joins TRBV4-2 to TRBJ1-3, with no clear D. V lost 6 bases to trimming and J lost 4 bases, with 7 bases between them. This CDR3 is 12 amino acids long. Germline CDR1 reads LGHNA; CDR2 reads YNFKEQ. The DNA for the CDR3 is TGTGCCAGCAGGAACACCGGAAACACCATATATTTT. Translated, it gives CASRNTGNTIYF.

This clonotype was observed a few times. V gene TRBV2 combines with J gene TRBJ1-1, with D unresolved. The CDR3 extends over 14 amino acids. V lost 2 bases and J lost 1, with 8 bases in between. The germline V gene encodes CDR1 SNHLY and CDR2 FYNNEI. The CDR3 DNA reads as TGTGCCAGCAGTGAACCAGGAGCGAACACTGAAGCTTTCTTT. Its protein is CASSEPGANTEAFF.

The rearrangement uses TRBV19 and TRBJ1-4, with D possibly matching TRBD1 (6 bases). CDR1 and CDR2 (germline): LNHDA, SQIVND (reference sequence). This CDR3 has 13 amino acids. V lost 7 bases to trimming and J lost 3 bases, with 9 bases between them. CDR3 nucleotide sequence: TGTGCCAGTACGGGGGCGGCTAATGAAAAACTGTTTTTT. It encodes CASTGAANEKLFF.

As concerns this clonotype: One end of the junction varies from germline; a read error may be responsible. The genes are TRBV27 and TRBJ2-3; maybe TRBD1 (5 bases). Germline V gives CDR1 MNHEY, CDR2 SMNVEV (reference sequence). The CDR3 extends over 13 amino acids. CDR3 in amino acids: CAGSLTGPDTQYF. DNA for the CDR3: TGTGCCGGCAGTTTAACAGGCCCAGATACGCAGTACTTT.

The chain combines TRBV10-3 with TRBJ2-1; 10 bases are a match to TRBD2. The CDR3 loop spans 15 amino acids. V was pared by 2 bases and J by 6 bases, with 4 bases of the junction left unmatched. CDR1 and CDR2 (germline): ENHRY, SYGVKD. DNA for the CDR3: TGTGCCATCAGTGAGGCGACTAGCGGGCTCAATGAGCAGTTCTTC. It is translated as CAISEATSGLNEQFF.

V is TRBV28 and J is TRBJ2-5, with 13 bases lining up with TRBD2. The CDR3 spans 17 residues. V was pared by 7 bases and J by 8 bases, with 16 bases of the junction left unmatched. Germline CDR1 and CDR2: MDHEN and SYDVKM. CDR3 amino acids: CASTPRFGGLAGVTQYF. DNA of the CDR3: TGTGCCAGCACACCCCGTTTCGGAGGACTAGCGGGAGTCACCCAGTACTTC.

The rearrangement joins TRBV10-1 to TRBJ2-7, with D possibly TRBD2 on 6 matching bases. With 0 bases removed from V and 5 bases from J, the gap between germline ends came to 8 bases. The CDR3 covers 13 residues. Germline values: CDR1 WNHNN, CDR2 SYGVQD (reference sequence). As DNA, the CDR3 is TGCGCCAGCAGTGAGTCAGGAGGGCACGAGCAGTACTTC. This codes for CASSESGGHEQYF.

The chain couples TRBV4-1 to TRBJ2-7; D unclear. The CDR3 length is 13 residues. Trimming took 3 bases from V and 2 from J, leaving 8 bases between them. In germline, CDR1 is MGHRA, CDR2 YSYEKL. Here the CDR3 DNA reads TGCGCCAGCAGCCAGGGCACCCCCTACGAGCAGTACTTC. It codes for CASSQGTPYEQYF.

This clonotype was observed a single time. The chain links TRBV28 to TRBJ1-1; TRBD1 matches 8 bases. Per the germline V gene, CDR1 is MDHEN and CDR2 is SYDVKM. The CDR3 covers 16 residues. Germline trimming cut 6 bases from V and 0 bases from J; bases unmatched to any gene: 9. CDR3 coding DNA: TGTGCCAGCAGAACTCAGGGGGCAAGGATGAACACTGAAGCTTTCTTT. Amino acids: CASRTQGARMNTEAFF.

This clonotype was seen a handful of times. The chain has TRBV19 and TRBJ2-7, with 7 positions matching TRBD2. Looked up from germline, CDR1 is LNHDA and CDR2 is SQIVND (reference sequence). Trimming at V came to 3 bases and at J to 0 bases, leaving 5 bases not matched to a gene. The CDR3 extends over 15 amino acids. The CDR3 sequence is CASSIGGWSSYEQYF. In DNA, the CDR3 is TGTGCCAGTAGTATCGGGGGGTGGAGCTCCTACGAGCAGTACTTC.

This clonotype was seen repeatedly, ten times or more. The chain's CDR3 is CASSFGRDNSPLHF. The CDR3 bases are TGCGCCAGCAGCTTTGGCAGGGATAATTCACCCCTCCACTTT. This rearrangement joins TRBV5-1 to TRBJ1-6; D is possibly TRBD1 (5 bases). The V gene lost 2 bases and the J gene lost 5 bases, with 8 bases spanning the gap. The CDR3 is made up of 14 amino acids. From germline, CDR1 is SGHRS and CDR2 YFSETQ.